This T cell receptor (beta chain) was documented in a study of T-cell memory formation after mild COVID-19. Study results and caveats: Memory cells collected pre-infection included some clones that later responded, suggesting cross-reactive memory joined.

Only a few counts were recorded for this clonotype. Its matching antigen is unknown. TCRdb re-called the 5' RACE reads with MiXCR, one entry per CDR3 protein. This table has 350,000 to 450,000 distinct CDR3 sequences, about 20% appearing once. The specimen sequenced was PBMCs or a T cell subset sorted from them (not recorded which). The clonotype was recovered from an adult woman who had mild COVID-19 (a few samples of this study predate the infection). Cell type and time point are not known.

The CDR3 DNA follows: TGCGCCAGCAGCTTGGAAGGAAGCAGGGGCCACGAGCAGTACTTC. Protein product: CASSLEGSRGHEQYF. The gene calls are TRBV5-1 and TRBJ2-7; TRBD1 is a possible D gene (6 bases). V was clipped by 0 bases and J by 5 bases, with 15 bases between them. Germline V gene data show CDR1 as SGHRS and CDR2 as YFSETQ. CDR3 length equals 15 residues.